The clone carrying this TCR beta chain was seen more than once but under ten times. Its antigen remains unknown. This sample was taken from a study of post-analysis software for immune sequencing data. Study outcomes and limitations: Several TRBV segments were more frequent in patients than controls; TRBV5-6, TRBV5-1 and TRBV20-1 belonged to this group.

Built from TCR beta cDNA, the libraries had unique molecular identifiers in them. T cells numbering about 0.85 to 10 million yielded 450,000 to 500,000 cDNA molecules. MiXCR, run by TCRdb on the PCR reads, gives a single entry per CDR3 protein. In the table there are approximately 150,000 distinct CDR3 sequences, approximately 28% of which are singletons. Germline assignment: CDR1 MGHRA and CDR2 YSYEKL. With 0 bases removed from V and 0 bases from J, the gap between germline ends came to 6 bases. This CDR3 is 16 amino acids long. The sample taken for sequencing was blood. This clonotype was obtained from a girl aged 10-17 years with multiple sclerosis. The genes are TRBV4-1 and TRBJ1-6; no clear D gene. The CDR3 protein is CASSQEWSSYNSPLHF. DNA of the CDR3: TGCGCCAGCAGCCAAGAGTGGAGCTCCTATAATTCACCCCTCCACTTT.